This paragraph reports one TCR beta chain. Its antigen remains unknown. The data stem from a study of Tregs in tolerant kidney transplant recipients. Study-level findings and limits: Few patients were studied, so findings need validation in larger groups.

Related graft donors supplied nonmyeloablative bone marrow transplants, and mixed chimerism was transient. CD4+CD25+CD127- Tregs, CD4+CD25- non-Tregs, CD4 and CD8 cells were sorted. Assay used: immunoSEQ multiplex PCR; TCRdb lists only in-frame clones, some missing. The repertoire holds about 50,000 clones, with roughly 87% as singletons. The sample in question was CD8+ T cells from blood (PBMCs), obtained 12 months after the transplant. The source of this sequence is a human patient who received a combined kidney and bone marrow transplant. A share of the T cells may be of graft donor origin.

Here the CDR3 reads CASSMWVAGAYEQYF. The CDR3 DNA is TGTGCCAGTAGTATGTGGGTAGCGGGAGCTTACGAGCAGTACTTC. The rearrangement uses TRBV19 and TRBJ2-7; 9 positions agree with TRBD2. Germline V gene lookup returns CDR1 LNHDA and CDR2 SQIVND (reference sequence). Trimming cost V 3 bases and J 4 bases; bases outside gene matches: 7. The CDR3 sequence is 15 residues long.